This TCR beta chain was identified in a study of blood T cells in healthy people across ages. For the study at large: Per every two T cells, about one barcoded beta molecule was captured by template switching.

Germline V lookup: CDR1 SGHVS, CDR2 FQNEAQ. Trimming pared 6 bases from V and 2 bases from J, leaving 14 bases between. The CDR3 has 14 residues. Using a J-beta primer mix together with a sample-barcoded 5' primer, a second PCR was run for roughly 7 to 11 cycles. Each cDNA molecule was tagged by a template-switch adaptor that had 12 random nucleotides. TCRdb passed the 5' RACE reads through MiXCR, listing each CDR3 protein once. Of about 730,000 distinct CDR3 sequences listed, around 46% are singletons. Study results and caveats: Estimated diversity that came from one million T cells was considered an underestimate.

Only one count was recorded for this clonotype. The antigen remains unidentified. The chain has TRBV7-8 and TRBJ2-7; D perhaps matches TRBD2 (6 bases). Sequencing was carried out using blood. The TCR sequence derives from a woman in her sixties in good health. CDR3 sequence reads: CASRTSRGTYEQYF. The CDR3, as DNA: TGTGCCAGCAGGACCAGTCGGGGGACCTACGAGCAGTACTTC.